These 7 T cell receptor beta chains share one sample of origin, sequenced in a study of T cells in Graves' hyperthyroidism and ophthalmopathy. Amplified TCR beta CDR3 regions came from RNA transcripts. HTBI primers drove first-round RT-PCR of the TCR CDR3. From the multiplex PCR reads, TCRdb called clonotypes with MiXCR, one entry per CDR3 protein. This sample carries more than 500,000 distinct CDR3 sequences, around 16% of them seen once, and the ten largest clones take 3.5% to 4%. The sequenced sample was blood. The receptors were gathered from a woman aged 25 to 39 with Graves' hyperthyroidism.

This clonotype was seen a few times. V and J are TRBV7-9 and TRBJ2-1; 8 bases are shared with TRBD2. This CDR3 spans 15 amino acids. The J segment lost 9 bases and the V segment lost 2 bases, leaving 9 bases of the junction unmatched. The V gene's germline CDR1 is SEHNR and CDR2 FQNEAQ (reference sequence). The CDR3 spells CASSLSPAGVAEQFF. CDR3 sequence (DNA): TGTGCCAGCAGCTTATCCCCAGCGGGAGTTGCTGAGCAGTTCTTC.

The rearrangement joins TRBV27 to TRBJ2-7; D is possibly TRBD1 (6 bases). V shed 5 bases and J shed 3 bases, with 17 bases lying between them. CDR1 is MNHEY, CDR2 SMNVEV, per germline (reference sequence). The CDR3 runs 15 residues. Here the CDR3 reads CASSTWTVGHYEQYF. DNA for the CDR3: TGTGCCAGCAGTACATGGACAGTGGGGCACTACGAGCAGTACTTC.

This clonotype was seen ten or more times. V usage is TRBV11-2 and J usage is TRBJ2-1; 11 bases match TRBD2. Per germline, CDR1 SGHAT and CDR2 FQNNGV. This CDR3 has 14 residues. After removal of 5 bases from V and 6 bases from J, the junction contained 3 bases not matched to a gene. As DNA, the CDR3 is TGTGCCAGCAGCGTGACTAGCGGGACCAATGAGCAGTTCTTC. It is translated as CASSVTSGTNEQFF.

Many counts were recorded for this clonotype. In DNA form, the CDR3 reads TGTGCCAGCAGTTTATCGGCAGGGGGTGGCGGGGAGCTGTTTTTT. It encodes CASSLSAGGGGELFF. The chain combines TRBV28 with TRBJ2-2, with 7 bases fitting TRBD1. The V and J ends lost 1 base and 7 bases, in that order; junction bases with no gene match: 6. There are 15 residues in the CDR3. Germline V gives CDR1 MDHEN, CDR2 SYDVKM.

This clonotype showed up many times. The chain joins TRBV11-1 to TRBJ2-7, with 7 bases lining up with TRBD1. V trimming: 5 bases; J trimming: 3 bases; junction bases outside the gene matches: 7. CDR1 and CDR2 (germline): SGHAT, FQDESV (reference sequence). This CDR3 contains 14 residues. CDR3 bases: TGTGCCAGCAGCGCCGGGACAGATCTCTACGAGCAGTACTTC. Translation gives CASSAGTDLYEQYF. Complete variable domain (other parts from reference TRBV11-1 and TRBJ2-7): EAEVAQSPRYKITEKSQAVAFWCDPISGHATLYWYRQILGQGPELLVQFQDESVVDDSQLPKDRFSAERLKGVDSTLKIQPAELGDSAMYLCASSAGTDLYEQYFGPGTRLTVT.

In its sample, this clonotype was seen a few times. V usage is TRBV5-6 and J usage is TRBJ1-1, with D uncertain. This CDR3 is built from 14 residues. Trimming stripped 1 base from V and 2 bases from J, with 9 bases between. Germline CDR1 reads SGHDT; CDR2 reads YYEEEE. CDR3 amino acids: CASSLLGKNTEAFF. Written as DNA, the CDR3 is TGTGCCAGCAGCTTGTTGGGAAAAAACACTGAAGCTTTCTTT.

To note about this clonotype: This sequence may be a read error, since a much larger clone differs from it by one base. The rearrangement joins TRBV3-1 to TRBJ1-2, with 7 nucleotides matching TRBD1. This CDR3 is 13 amino acids long. Germline CDR1 reads LGHDT; CDR2 reads YNNKEL (reference sequence). With V trimmed by 2 bases and J by 7 bases, 4 bases remained unmatched. CDR3 residues: CASSQTGVCGYTF. CDR3 sequence (DNA): TGTGCCAGCAGCCAAACAGGGGTCTGTGGCTACACCTTC.